The clone carrying this T cell receptor beta chain was counted a single time. This entry belongs to a study of blood T cell repertoires in COVID-19. The method was immunoSEQ multiplex PCR; TCRdb's version includes in-frame clones alone and lacks a portion of them. The sample consists of a few hundred thousand clones, roughly 90% of them appearing once. Trimming took 0 bases from V and 8 from J, leaving 9 bases between them. The CDR3 length is 13 residues. CDR1 and CDR2 from the germline V gene are SGDLS and YYNGEE. The chain combines TRBV9 with TRBJ2-1; no clear D. Sequenced sample: peripheral blood. This clonotype was obtained from a woman in her sixties or seventies with COVID-19, enrolled during active disease. In nucleotides, the CDR3 is TGTGCCAGCAGCGTAGACGGTGCCGATGAGCAGTTCTTC. Protein sequence: CASSVDGADEQFF.